This entry features one TCR beta chain sequence. Unstimulated regulatory T cells (CD4+CD25+CD127-), CD4+CD25- non-regulatory cells, CD4 and CD8 cells were FACS-sorted from thawed PBMCs. CDR1 is SGHVS, CDR2 FQNEAQ, per germline. The CDR3 extends over 15 amino acids. Trimming removed 5 bases from V and 4 bases from J; junction bases left unmatched: 9. TCRdb's table, derived via immunoSEQ multiplex PCR, lists solely in-frame clones and lacks some. Of some 69,000 clones listed, less than 90% were seen once; the top ten hold 4.5% to 5.5%. This entry belongs to a study of Tregs in tolerant kidney transplant recipients.

The clonotype originates from a human donor in good health. The sequenced sample was CD4+ T cells from blood. V gene TRBV7-8 combines with J gene TRBJ2-5; TRBD2 aligns across 8 bases. CDR3 in amino acids: CASSQRGMLTETQYF. Written as DNA, the CDR3 is TGTGCCAGCAGCCAGCGGGGGATGCTAACAGAGACCCAGTACTTC.